Below are 12 T cell receptor beta chains sequenced from a single sample in a study of shared clonotypes between healthy human individuals. Clones were read by immunoSEQ multiplex PCR, and TCRdb kept only the in-frame ones, dropping some. The table has over a million clones, less than 99% seen once. Material: naive CD4+ T cells sorted from blood. Subset here: CD45RA+ positively selected. These TCRs come from a man younger than 40 in good health.

This chain links TRBV11-3 with TRBJ2-1; 7 bases agree with TRBD1. The J segment lost 3 bases and the V segment lost 1 base, leaving 3 bases of the junction unmatched. This CDR3 is built from 15 residues. From germline, CDR1 is SGHNT and CDR2 YENEEA. The CDR3 sequence: CASSLVTGDYNEQFF. Written as DNA, the CDR3 is TGTGCCAGCAGCTTAGTCACAGGGGACTACAATGAGCAGTTCTTC.

The chain has TRBV6-1 and TRBJ2-7; 7 positions match TRBD1. There are 14 residues in the CDR3. Losses at the gene ends were 5 bases for V and 4 bases for J; bases not matched to a gene: 8. CDR1 and CDR2 from the germline V gene are MNHNS and SASEGT. DNA for the CDR3: TGTGCCAGCAGTCACAGGACAGGCGAATACGAGCAGTACTTC. It encodes CASSHRTGEYEQYF.

The genes are TRBV25-1 and TRBJ2-5; TRBD2 matches at 10 bases. Trimming at V came to 6 bases and at J to 4 bases, leaving 2 bases not matched to a gene. Germline CDR1 is MGHDK and CDR2 is SYGVNS. This CDR3 comprises 13 residues. In DNA, the CDR3 is TGTGCCAGCAGAAGGACTAGCGGAGAGACCCAGTACTTC. As protein: CASRRTSGETQYF.

The chain is built from TRBV18 and TRBJ1-5, with D unclear. Trimming stripped 1 base from V and 5 bases from J, with 6 bases between. CDR1 and CDR2 (germline): KGHSH, LQKENI. This CDR3 has 13 amino acids. CDR3 sequence: CASSPLDDQPQHF. CDR3 nucleotides: TGTGCCAGCTCACCACTGGACGATCAGCCCCAGCATTTT. The variable domain in full, with the rest retrieved from reference TRBV18 and TRBJ1-5, is NAGVMQNPRHLVRRRGQEARLRCSPMKGHSHVYWYRQLPEEGLKFMVYLQKENIIDESGMPKERFSAEFPKEGPSILRIQQVVRGDSAAYFCASSPLDDQPQHFGDGTRLSIL.

This clone was recorded only once. The chain couples TRBV5-1 to TRBJ2-1; D is tentatively TRBD1 or TRBD2 (5 bases each). In germline, CDR1 is SGHRS, CDR2 YFSETQ. The CDR3 covers 14 residues. V lost 4 bases and J 6 bases, leaving 14 bases between the germline ends. The CDR3 spells CASSEGPPSNEQFF. The CDR3, as DNA: TGCGCCAGCAGCGAGGGACCCCCAAGCAATGAGCAGTTCTTC.

The chain's CDR3 is CASSSSGRNYEQYF. The CDR3 region has the DNA TGTGCCAGCAGCTCTAGCGGGAGAAACTACGAGCAGTACTTC. This chain joins TRBV5-4 and TRBJ2-7; 10 bases map to TRBD2. The CDR3 runs to 14 residues. With V trimmed by 3 bases and J by 3 bases, 3 bases remained unmatched. Germline assignment: CDR1 SGHNT and CDR2 YYREEE (reference sequence). Full variable domain (outside the CDR3, taken from reference TRBV5-4 and TRBJ2-7): ETGVTQSPTHLIKTRGQQVTLRCSSQSGHNTVSWYQQALGQGPQFIFQYYREEENGRGNFPPRFSGLQFPNYSSELNVNALELDDSALYLCASSSSGRNYEQYFGPGTRLTVT.

The chain employs TRBV19 and TRBJ1-4; the D is unclear. Trimming shortened V by 2 bases and J by 8 bases, and 9 bases separated the two germline ends. CDR1 and CDR2 from the germline V gene are LNHDA and SQIVND (reference sequence). The CDR3 runs to 13 residues. The CDR3: CASSIRPREKLFF. The CDR3 DNA follows: TGTGCCAGTAGTATACGGCCCAGAGAAAAACTGTTTTTT.

V usage is TRBV27 and J usage is TRBJ2-7; 8 nucleotides agree with TRBD1. The CDR3 runs 14 residues. The germline V gene encodes CDR1 MNHEY and CDR2 SMNVEV (reference sequence). The trim removed 4 bases at V and 2 bases at J, leaving 4 bases unmatched. DNA for the CDR3: TGTGCCAGCAGTTCCTACAGGGGGGCCTACGAGCAGTACTTC. It translates to CASSSYRGAYEQYF.

The chain couples TRBV29-1 to TRBJ2-5; D perhaps matches TRBD1 (7 bases). V was shortened by 6 bases and J by 4 bases, with 21 bases between the two germline ends. CDR3 length: 15 residues. CDR1 is SQVTM, CDR2 ANQGSEA, per germline. The CDR3 DNA sequence: TGCAGCGTCTTTGGGGTTGGTCAGGGGGGAGAGACCCAGTACTTC. Protein: CSVFGVGQGGETQYF.

The CDR3 bases are TGTGCCTGGAGCCTCGGCAGGGAGGAGGACGAGCAGTACTTC. It specifies CAWSLGREEDEQYF. The rearrangement uses TRBV30 and TRBJ2-7; tentative D call: TRBD2 (6 bases). V lost 3 bases to trimming and J lost 5 bases, with 17 bases between them. Per the germline V gene, CDR1 is GTSNPN and CDR2 is SVGIG (reference sequence). The CDR3 is 14 amino acids.

The chain uses TRBV29-1 and TRBJ2-2; 13 bases are shared with TRBD2. This CDR3 contains 14 residues. Germline CDR1 is SQVTM and CDR2 is ANQGSEA. Trimming at V came to 7 bases and at J to 4 bases, leaving 3 bases not matched to a gene. CDR3 protein: CSGGLAGATGELFF. CDR3 coding DNA: TGCAGCGGCGGACTAGCGGGAGCCACCGGGGAGCTGTTTTTT.

V gene TRBV29-1 combines with J gene TRBJ2-7, with 7 bases fitting TRBD1. From germline, CDR1 is SQVTM and CDR2 ANQGSEA. The length of the CDR3 is 13 residues. The V segment lost 4 bases and the J segment 3 bases; nucleotides outside the gene matches: 6. CDR3 coding DNA: TGCAGCGTTGCCGGGACAGCCGACTACGAGCAGTACTTC. Residues: CSVAGTADYEQYF.